This paragraph covers one T cell receptor beta chain sequence. This specimen comes from a study of blood T cell repertoires in COVID-19. Study-wide context: Nucleic acid was either cDNA or gDNA, and it came from T cells, B-cell-depleted T cells, or PBMCs.

Using immunoSEQ multiplex PCR, the repertoire was profiled, and TCRdb retains in-frame clones only, with some absent. The sample has about 380,000 clones, roughly 90% seen once. CDR3 length equals 16 residues. Trimming removed 2 bases from V and 0 bases from J; junction bases left unmatched: 4. Germline CDR1 and CDR2: MNHEY and SVGEGT. The V gene is TRBV6-2 or TRBV6-3, the J gene TRBJ2-3, with TRBD2 identical over 8 bases. The specimen sequenced was peripheral blood. This TCR derives from a man between 18 and 35 years old with active or convalescent COVID-19. This CDR3 is CASSYLREGSTDTQYF. CDR3 bases: TGTGCCAGCAGTTACCTCCGGGAGGGTAGCACAGATACGCAGTATTTT.